The following is a T cell receptor beta chain sequence with its context. Its antigen is as yet unknown. These data originate in a study of STAT5B mutations in CD4+ large granular lymphocyte leukemia. Study results and caveats: Patient CD4-sorted repertoires looked more clonal than healthy CD4+ repertoires, even without putative leukemic clones. No patients shared main leukemic clonotypes, though roughly 27% appeared at low frequency elsewhere. TRBV06-family usage was enriched in top patient clones (8/27) versus controls (2/35).

The assay was run at survey level. The data were produced by immunoSEQ multiplex PCR, yet TCRdb's version contains in-frame clones alone and is incomplete. The sample has 20,000 to 25,000 clones, roughly 75% seen once. The CDR3 is 16 amino acids. CDR1 and CDR2 (germline): MNHEY, SVGAGI. The ends were cut back, 0 bases at V and 3 bases at J, with 14 bases in the middle. The clonotype originates from a human donor in good health. Sequencing was carried out using CD4+ T cells from blood buffy coats. The chain combines TRBV6-5 with TRBJ1-1; no definite D call. The CDR3 DNA reads as TGTGCCAGCAGTTACTCGTATTCTGGGTCGGACACTGAAGCTTTCTTT. This gives the protein CASSYSYSGSDTEAFF.